Reported below is one T cell receptor beta chain. The data derive from a study of shared clonotypes between healthy human individuals. The CDR3 contains 13 residues. V was pared by 5 bases and J by 6 bases, with 6 bases of the junction left unmatched. Germline V gene lookup returns CDR1 SEHNR and CDR2 FQNEAQ (reference sequence). TCRdb's table, derived via immunoSEQ multiplex PCR, lists solely in-frame clones and lacks some. The profile shows under 1,100,000 clones, 75% to 85% of them singletons. CD4+ cells were split into CD45RA+ naive and CD45RA-negative memory subsets. The chain links TRBV7-9 to TRBJ1-2, with 7 bases matching TRBD1. This receptor was identified in a man aged 18 to 30 in good health. Some clones in this sample may be carry-over from other donors' samples. Sequencing input: memory CD4+ T cells from PBMCs. Described subset: CD45RA-negative fraction. The CDR3 loop reads CASSHTGVHGYTF. The CDR3 nucleotides read TGTGCCAGCAGCCACACAGGGGTCCATGGCTACACCTTC.